These 18 T cell receptor beta chains were all obtained from the same sample, sequenced in a study of cytomegalovirus exposure and HLA in healthy donors. PCR primers comprised 60 Vbeta and 13 Jbeta primers. TCRdb's copy holds only in-frame clones and misses some; the assay was immunoSEQ multiplex PCR. Of approximately 200,000 clones listed, roughly four fifths are singletons. Sample: PBMCs. Receptors were obtained from a woman younger than 45 in good health and CMV-seropositive.

This chain joins TRBV11-2 and TRBJ1-1; the match to TRBD1 covers 11 bases. CDR3 length: 16 amino acids. Germline V gene sequence: CDR1 SGHAT, CDR2 FQNNGV. V lost 4 bases, J lost 3 bases, and 7 bases stayed unmatched. The CDR3 nucleotides are TGTGCCAGCAGCTCCGGACAGGGGGCAGGGGACACTGAAGCTTTCTTT. Its protein is CASSSGQGAGDTEAFF.

V and J are TRBV28 and TRBJ1-4; unclear D gene. V shed 6 bases and J shed 8 bases, with 10 bases lying between them. The CDR3 loop spans 12 amino acids. From germline, CDR1 is MDHEN and CDR2 SYDVKM. CDR3 amino acids: CASRSGREKLFF. The CDR3 bases are TGTGCCAGCAGGTCTGGGAGAGAAAAACTGTTTTTT.

The chain combines TRBV7-2 with TRBJ2-5, with 10 bases identical to TRBD2. The DNA end is more similar to TRBJ2-7, so the J call may be wrong. CDR1 SGHTA and CDR2 FQGNSA come from the germline V gene. This CDR3 spans 14 amino acids. The DNA for the CDR3 is TGTGCCAGCAGCCTCGGACTAGCGGTATACGAGCAGTACTTC. Its protein product is CASSLGLAVYEQYF.

The rearrangement joins TRBV19 to TRBJ2-1, with 11 bases matching TRBD2. CDR3 length: 16 residues. CDR1 is LNHDA, CDR2 SQIVND, per germline (reference sequence). The trim removed 6 bases at V and 4 bases at J, leaving 8 bases unmatched. The CDR3 region is CASSPMGLAEYNEQFF. The CDR3 region has the DNA TGTGCCAGTAGCCCGATGGGACTAGCGGAATACAATGAGCAGTTCTTC.

The chain employs TRBV2 and TRBJ2-1; 11 bases map to TRBD2. V lost 6 bases, J lost 8 bases, and 6 bases stayed unmatched. Germline CDR1 reads SNHLY; CDR2 reads FYNNEI. The CDR3 runs to 14 residues. The CDR3 nucleotides read TGTGCCAGCAGGACTAGCGGGAAGGCATATGAGCAGTTCTTC. Its translation is CASRTSGKAYEQFF.

The rearrangement joins TRBV11-2 to TRBJ2-7, with D perhaps matching TRBD1 (6 bases). V was shortened by 4 bases and J by 4 bases, with 11 bases between the two germline ends. CDR3 length: 13 residues. CDR1 SGHAT and CDR2 FQNNGV come from the germline V gene. The CDR3 DNA sequence: TGTGCCAGCAGCTCCGGACAGACGTACGAGCAGTACTTC. This encodes CASSSGQTYEQYF.

The chain links TRBV5-6 to TRBJ2-1; D is possibly TRBD2 (6 bases). The CDR3 totals 14 residues. CDR1 and CDR2 (germline): SGHDT, YYEEEE. V was pared by 6 bases and J by 4 bases, with 14 bases between. The DNA of the CDR3 is TGTGCCAGCACCTTAGGGGACTTATACAATGAGCAGTTCTTC. Encoded protein: CASTLGDLYNEQFF.

The chain carries TRBV6-1 and TRBJ2-4, with 12 bases identical to TRBD2. The germline V gene has CDR1 MNHNS and CDR2 SASEGT. With V trimmed by 3 bases and J by 4 bases, 4 bases remained unmatched. This CDR3 has 16 amino acids. CDR3 amino acids: CASSELTSGSKNIQYF. CDR3 bases: TGTGCCAGCAGTGAGCTGACTAGCGGGAGTAAAAACATTCAGTACTTC.

This clone occurred a few times. The rearrangement joins TRBV28 to TRBJ2-1; the match to TRBD2 covers 12 bases. This CDR3 is built from 15 residues. The ends lost 6 bases at V and 8 bases at J; junction bases unmatched: 8. CDR1 and CDR2 from the germline V gene are MDHEN and SYDVKM. CDR3 DNA sequence: TGTGCCAGCAGGTTGGGGACTAGCGGGTCCGATGAGCAGTTCTTC. Translation gives CASRLGTSGSDEQFF.

This rearrangement joins TRBV12-5 to TRBJ2-5; D remains unclear. V was trimmed by 5 bases and J by 9 bases, leaving 13 bases between them. Germline lookup yields CDR1 LGHNT and CDR2 FRNRAP. The CDR3 has 12 residues. The CDR3 region is CASGIHPAAQYF. CDR3 DNA: TGTGCTAGTGGTATCCACCCGGCGGCCCAGTACTTC.

The rearrangement uses TRBV7-9 and TRBJ1-5; 7 positions agree with TRBD1. Germline V gene lookup returns CDR1 SEHNR and CDR2 FQNEAQ (reference sequence). The CDR3 has 19 amino acids. Losses at the gene ends were 0 bases for V and 3 bases for J; bases not matched to a gene: 14. CDR3 DNA: TGTGCCAGCAGCTTAGCGGCAGGGGGGCGAGGTATCGACAATCAGCCCCAGCATTTT. It translates to CASSLAAGGRGIDNQPQHF. Looking up the rest from reference TRBV7-9 and TRBJ1-5 gives the full variable domain: DTGVSQNPRHKITKRGQNVTFRCDPISEHNRLYWYRQTLGQGPEFLTYFQNEAQLEKSRLLSDRFSAERPKGSFSTLEIQRTEQGDSAMYLCASSLAAGGRGIDNQPQHFGDGTRLSIL.

This clone is a singleton in its sample. The chain recombines TRBV27 with TRBJ2-7; D is perhaps TRBD1 (5 bases). CDR1 and CDR2 from the germline V gene are MNHEY and SMNVEV (reference sequence). The ends were cut back, 6 bases at V and 6 bases at J, with 18 bases in the middle. The CDR3 sequence is 14 residues long. CDR3 sequence: CASSARTSRSEQYF. For the CDR3, the DNA is TGTGCCAGCAGCGCCAGGACAAGTCGTAGCGAGCAGTACTTC.

The J gene is TRBJ2-1, the V gene TRBV2; D might be TRBD2 (5 bases). V was pared by 5 bases and J by 6 bases, with 17 bases between. CDR1 is SNHLY and CDR2 is FYNNEI in the germline V gene. The CDR3 contains 15 residues. CDR3 nucleotide sequence: TGTGCCAGCAGTTTCCGGGAACCGCGCCTCAATGAGCAGTTCTTC. It codes for CASSFREPRLNEQFF.

V and J are TRBV7-9 and TRBJ2-1, with D possibly being TRBD2 (6 bases). CDR3 length equals 13 residues. The germline V gene has CDR1 SEHNR and CDR2 FQNEAQ (reference sequence). Between the trimmed V and J ends, which lost 5 bases and 6 bases, there was a span of 11 bases. This chain's CDR3 is CASSPTSSNEQFF. The CDR3 DNA sequence: TGTGCCAGCAGCCCCACTAGCTCCAATGAGCAGTTCTTC.

J is TRBJ2-2 and V is TRBV6-1, with unresolved D. This CDR3 has 13 residues. V was shortened by 2 bases and J by 3 bases, with 4 bases between the two germline ends. Germline V gene data show CDR1 as MNHNS and CDR2 as SASEGT. CDR3 in amino acids: CASSEPYTGELFF. CDR3 sequence (DNA): TGTGCCAGCAGTGAACCCTACACCGGGGAGCTGTTTTTT.

This clone was counted a single time. V and J are TRBV7-2 and TRBJ2-5, with TRBD2 identical over 10 bases. Germline-derived CDR1 and CDR2 are SGHTA and FQGNSA. After removal of 4 bases from V and 4 bases from J, the junction contained 9 bases not matched to a gene. The CDR3 has 16 amino acids. CDR3 amino acids: CASSSQRLAGGETQYF. The CDR3 DNA follows: TGTGCCAGCAGCTCCCAAAGACTAGCGGGCGGAGAGACCCAGTACTTC.

The chain joins TRBV5-4 to TRBJ1-2; 7 bases line up with TRBD1. The CDR3 sequence is 14 residues long. The junction had 5 bases not matched to a gene; V was cut back by 4 bases and J by 2 bases. Germline assignment: CDR1 SGHNT and CDR2 YYREEE (reference sequence). The CDR3 sequence is CASSRGTVNYGYTF. As DNA, the CDR3 is TGTGCCAGCAGCCGCGGGACAGTGAACTATGGCTACACCTTC.

CDR3 region: CATWTGNNQPQHF. The CDR3 DNA follows: TGTGCCACCTGGACAGGGAACAATCAGCCCCAGCATTTT. The genes are TRBV6-1 and TRBJ1-5; the match to TRBD1 covers 8 bases. Germline CDR1 MNHNS, CDR2 SASEGT. J gave up 3 bases and V 10 bases, and 5 bases lay outside the gene matches. This CDR3 is built from 13 residues.